This entry is about one T cell receptor beta chain. The target antigen is unknown. This sample was included in a study of cytomegalovirus exposure and HLA in healthy donors. Study-wide results and limits: Some V segments could not be told apart, so they were left out, TRBV6-2 and TRBV6-3 among them.

Germline V gene lookup returns CDR1 SGHTA and CDR2 FQGNSA. V gave up 5 bases and J gave up 4 bases, with 17 bases separating them. This CDR3 region has 15 residues. 13 Jbeta primers and 60 Vbeta primers were used for the PCR. Here immunoSEQ multiplex PCR was the method, and the copy in TCRdb shows in-frame clones only, minus some. In the table there are 200,000 or so clones, about 90% of which are singletons. This TCR came from a man aged 30-40 years in good health and CMV-seronegative. This chain uses TRBV7-2 with TRBJ1-2; no firm D call. Sequenced: PBMCs. Here the CDR3 reads CASSTQGGSLYGYTF. CDR3 DNA sequence: TGTGCCAGCAGCACCCAAGGAGGGTCCCTCTATGGCTACACCTTC.